Listed here are 26 T cell receptor beta chains from one sample, sequenced in a study of early T cells in non-severe SARS-CoV-2 infection. TCRdb redid the calling of the 5' RACE reads with MiXCR, one entry per CDR3 protein. The profile shows about 64,000 distinct CDR3 sequences, 20% of them singletons. The source was whole blood, collected at baseline. The receptors stem from an adult who was a healthcare worker with PCR-confirmed SARS-CoV-2 infection or an uninfected control (not recorded which).

In this sample, this clonotype turned up many times. The chain is built from TRBV10-2 and TRBJ2-1, with a possible D match to TRBD2 (5 bases). The CDR3 runs 13 residues. V was cut by 3 bases and J by 2 bases, with 5 bases left in between. Germline V gene sequence: CDR1 WSHSY, CDR2 SAAADI. CDR3: CASSDGTYNEQFF. Here the CDR3 DNA reads TGCGCCAGCAGTGACGGGACCTACAATGAGCAGTTCTTC.

The sample holds a few counts of this clonotype. The chain joins TRBV27 to TRBJ2-5; 7 bases match TRBD2. After removal of 4 bases from V and 5 bases from J, the junction contained 7 bases not matched to a gene. Per the germline V gene, CDR1 is MNHEY and CDR2 is SMNVEV (reference sequence). The CDR3 covers 14 residues. CDR3 region: CASSSTSVGETQYF. Here the CDR3 DNA reads TGTGCCAGCAGTTCAACTAGCGTGGGTGAGACCCAGTACTTC.

This clonotype showed up just a few times. V usage is TRBV2 and J usage is TRBJ2-5; 8 nucleotides line up with TRBD2. The junction had 3 bases not matched to a gene; V was cut back by 3 bases and J by 3 bases. This CDR3 comprises 14 residues. Germline V gene data show CDR1 as SNHLY and CDR2 as FYNNEI. The CDR3: CASSDTAGEETQYF. CDR3 coding DNA: TGTGCCAGCAGTGATACAGCGGGGGAAGAGACCCAGTACTTC.

V and J are TRBV20-1 and TRBJ2-3, with 8 bases that match TRBD2. Germline CDR1 reads DFQATT; CDR2 reads SNEGSKA (reference sequence). Losses at the gene ends were 6 bases for V and 0 bases for J; bases not matched to a gene: 5. The CDR3 spans 14 residues. The CDR3 sequence: CSAPKRGSTDTQYF. CDR3 in DNA: TGCAGTGCCCCAAAGCGGGGGAGCACAGATACGCAGTATTTT.

This chain links TRBV12-3 or TRBV12-4 with TRBJ1-5; D remains unclear. Trimming left V 6 bases short and J 1 base short, with 7 bases between. The CDR3 length is 13 residues. In DNA form, the CDR3 reads TGTGCCAGCAGGGAGGAGAGCAATCAGCCCCAGCATTTT. Translated, it gives CASREESNQPQHF.

The rearrangement uses TRBV7-9 and TRBJ1-5, with D uncertain. V dropped 1 base and J dropped 0 bases, with 4 bases sitting between them. This CDR3 spans 14 amino acids. Per the germline V gene, CDR1 is SEHNR and CDR2 is FQNEAQ (reference sequence). This CDR3 is CASSLEDSNQPQHF. The CDR3 bases are TGTGCCAGCAGCTTAGAAGATAGCAATCAGCCCCAGCATTTT. Full variable domain (rest looked up from reference TRBV7-9 and TRBJ1-5): DTGVSQNPRHKITKRGQNVTFRCDPISEHNRLYWYRQTLGQGPEFLTYFQNEAQLEKSRLLSDRFSAERPKGSFSTLEIQRTEQGDSAMYLCASSLEDSNQPQHFGDGTRLSIL.

The chain recombines TRBV7-3 with TRBJ1-1, with TRBD1 identical over 8 bases. CDR3 length: 16 residues. With 2 bases clipped from V and 4 bases from J, the junction kept 9 bases outside the gene matches. CDR1 and CDR2 from the germline V gene are SGHTA and FQGTGA. The DNA of the CDR3 is TGTGCCAGCAGCTTAGGCCCGATCGACAGGGGCACTGAAGCTTTCTTT. It is translated as CASSLGPIDRGTEAFF.

The gene calls are TRBV7-9 and TRBJ2-7; D uncertain. CDR1 and CDR2 (germline): SEHNR, FQNEAQ (reference sequence). The CDR3 consists of 13 residues. The V end was cut by 2 bases, the J end by 2 bases, with 7 bases between. In DNA form, the CDR3 reads TGTGCCAGCAGCTTACCCTCGGCCTACGAGCAGTACTTC. Amino acids: CASSLPSAYEQYF.

The gene calls are TRBV7-6 and TRBJ2-1; D is undetermined. The length of the CDR3 is 14 residues. The V gene lost 5 bases and the J gene lost 5 bases, with 13 bases spanning the gap. Per germline, CDR1 SGHVS and CDR2 FNYEAQ. The CDR3 DNA follows: TGTGCCAGCAGCCAGGCGAGCCCCCACAATGAGCAGTTCTTC. Amino acid sequence: CASSQASPHNEQFF.

The CDR3 loop is CASSLKGTQYF. In DNA form, the CDR3 reads TGTGCCAGCAGTTTGAAGGGTACGCAGTATTTT. The V and J genes are TRBV12-3 or TRBV12-4 and TRBJ2-3; D remains unclear. This CDR3 comprises 11 residues. V was clipped by 3 bases and J by 8 bases, with 6 bases between them.

This clonotype was seen at least ten times. The V and J genes are TRBV12-5 and TRBJ1-1; D possibly corresponds to TRBD1 (5 bases). The CDR3 totals 13 residues. Germline loops: CDR1 LGHNT, CDR2 FRNRAP. V shed 0 bases and J shed 7 bases, with 9 bases lying between them. The CDR3 DNA follows: TGTGCTAGTGGTTTGGTACGGGGGAGTGAAGCTTTCTTT. Translating it yields CASGLVRGSEAFF.

The V gene is TRBV29-1, the J gene TRBJ2-6; 9 bases are shared with TRBD1. J lost 0 bases, V lost 2 bases, and 5 bases had no gene match. This CDR3 region has 17 residues. The germline gives CDR1 SQVTM, CDR2 ANQGSEA. The CDR3 here is CSVERTGDHSGANVLTF. The CDR3 DNA is TGCAGCGTTGAAAGGACAGGGGACCACTCTGGGGCCAACGTCCTGACTTTC.

This clonotype was counted only a few times. The chain combines TRBV20-1 with TRBJ2-7; TRBD2 matches 8 bases. The CDR3 loop spans 17 amino acids. V lost 1 base, J lost 0 bases, and 11 bases stayed unmatched. The germline CDR1 and CDR2 sequences are DFQATT and SNEGSKA (reference sequence). In nucleotides, the CDR3 is TGCAGTGCTAGAGGGATCACCGGGGGGGGAAACTCCTACGAGCAGTACTTC. Its translation is CSARGITGGGNSYEQYF.

This clonotype has a handful of counts. The V gene is TRBV2, the J gene TRBJ2-3; perhaps TRBD1 as D (5 bases). Germline CDR1 SNHLY, CDR2 FYNNEI. This CDR3 region has 14 residues. Between the trimmed V and J ends, which lost 4 bases and 2 bases, there was a span of 10 bases. The CDR3 DNA reads TGTGCCAGCAGTGTGGGGCTTTTCACAGATACGCAGTATTTT. Translated, it gives CASSVGLFTDTQYF. Together with reference TRBV2 and TRBJ2-3, the CDR3 gives the full variable domain: EPEVTQTPSHQVTQMGQEVILRCVPISNHLYFYWYRQILGQKVEFLVSFYNNEISEKSEIFDDQFSVERPDGSNFTLKIRSTKLEDSAMYFCASSVGLFTDTQYFGPGTRLTVL.

This clonotype was seen a few times. This chain uses TRBV5-1 with TRBJ2-3; no definite D call. Germline V gives CDR1 SGHRS, CDR2 YFSETQ. The CDR3 consists of 15 residues. The V gene lost 7 bases and the J gene lost 5 bases, with 20 bases spanning the gap. CDR3 region: CASGEDVTSLDTQYF. The CDR3 nucleotides read TGCGCCAGCGGCGAAGACGTAACCAGTCTAGATACGCAGTATTTT.

This clonotype is categorized as medium-sized (0.01 to 0.1%). The chain recombines TRBV5-5 with TRBJ2-3; the match to TRBD1 covers 7 bases. Losses at the gene ends were 7 bases for V and 2 bases for J; bases not matched to a gene: 4. The CDR3 is 13 amino acids. The V gene's germline CDR1 is SGHKS and CDR2 YYEKEE (reference sequence). DNA of the CDR3: TGTGCCAGCCAGACAGGGATCACAGATACGCAGTATTTT. It yields the protein CASQTGITDTQYF. The full variable domain, with the rest looked up from reference TRBV5-5 and TRBJ2-3, is DAGVTQSPTHLIKTRGQQVTLRCSPISGHKSVSWYQQVLGQGPQFIFQYYEKEERGRGNFPDRFSARQFPNYSSELNVNALLLGDSALYLCASQTGITDTQYFGPGTRLTVL.

This clonotype was seen ten or more times. J is TRBJ2-2 and V is TRBV19; possible D gene TRBD2, 6 bases. Between the trimmed V and J ends, which lost 5 bases and 1 base, there was a span of 14 bases. From germline, CDR1 is LNHDA and CDR2 SQIVND (reference sequence). The CDR3 loop spans 16 amino acids. The CDR3 bases are TGTGCCAGTAGTGACTCTCGGCGGGGGAACACCGGGGAGCTGTTTTTT. It specifies CASSDSRRGNTGELFF.

This chain uses TRBV4-1 with TRBJ2-6, with D hard to call. Trimming shortened V by 3 bases and J by 0 bases, and 0 bases separated the two germline ends. CDR1 and CDR2 (germline): MGHRA, YSYEKL. The CDR3 covers 13 residues. CDR3: CASSHSGANVLTF. CDR3 in DNA: TGCGCCAGCAGCCACTCTGGGGCCAACGTCCTGACTTTC.

This rearrangement joins TRBV25-1 to TRBJ1-1; D is unresolved. Germline V gene sequence: CDR1 MGHDK, CDR2 SYGVNS. V gave up 1 base and J gave up 6 bases, with 12 bases separating them. This CDR3 spans 14 amino acids. This CDR3 reads CASSESEWGAEAFF. Written as DNA, the CDR3 is TGTGCCAGCAGTGAATCGGAGTGGGGAGCTGAAGCTTTCTTT. Using reference TRBV25-1 and TRBJ1-1 for the parts outside the CDR3, the full variable domain is EADIYQTPRYLVIGTGKKITLECSQTMGHDKMYWYQQDPGMELHLIHYSYGVNSTEKGDLSSESTVSRIRTEHFPLTLESARPSHTSQYLCASSESEWGAEAFFGQGTRLTVV.

The chain uses TRBV7-2 and TRBJ2-1, with a weak D call TRBD2 (6 bases). Germline V CDR1 and CDR2: SGHTA, FQGNSA. The V end lost 3 bases, the J end lost 6 bases, and 15 bases lay between the germline ends. CDR3 size: 15 residues. CDR3 in DNA: TGTGCCAGCAGCTTTATTGGGACTCCCGGCAATGAGCAGTTCTTC. Protein: CASSFIGTPGNEQFF.

This chain links TRBV12-3 or TRBV12-4 with TRBJ1-4; tentatively, D is TRBD1 (5 bases). The CDR3 loop spans 12 amino acids. Deletions cut 3 bases from V and 6 bases from J, with 5 bases between. The CDR3 protein is CASSLTDEKLFF. The CDR3, as DNA: TGTGCCAGCAGTTTGACAGATGAAAAACTGTTTTTT.

This clonotype has more than one count but fewer than ten. The chain recombines TRBV29-1 with TRBJ2-2; 8 bases fit TRBD1. There are 13 residues in the CDR3. J lost 2 bases, V lost 7 bases, and 3 bases had no gene match. Germline values: CDR1 SQVTM, CDR2 ANQGSEA. The CDR3 loop reads CSAGQGNTGELFF. CDR3 nucleotides: TGCAGCGCCGGACAGGGAAACACCGGGGAGCTGTTTTTT.

As to this clonotype: A much larger clone is a single base away; this may be a read error. The gene calls are TRBV7-2 and TRBJ2-1; no clear D gene. V dropped 4 bases and J dropped 10 bases, with 11 bases sitting between them. Germline CDR1 reads SGHTA; CDR2 reads FQGNSA. The CDR3 runs 12 residues. The CDR3: CASSSRVSEQFF. The CDR3 nucleotides are TGTGCCAGCAGCTCACGGGTCAGCGAGCAGTTCTTC.

This clonotype has only a few counts. The chain links TRBV9 to TRBJ1-1; D gene ambiguous. This CDR3 spans 14 amino acids. Germline CDR1 SGDLS, CDR2 YYNGEE. V was cut by 5 bases and J by 4 bases, with 15 bases left in between. CDR3 in amino acids: CASSLAQTGTEAFF. CDR3 nucleotides: TGTGCCAGCAGTTTGGCGCAAACGGGCACTGAAGCTTTCTTT. Full variable domain (rest looked up from reference TRBV9 and TRBJ1-1): DSGVTQTPKHLITATGQRVTLRCSPRSGDLSVYWYQQSLDQGLQFLIQYYNGEERAKGNILERFSAQQFPDLHSELNLSSLELGDSALYFCASSLAQTGTEAFFGQGTRLTVV.

Only a few counts were recorded for this clonotype. The CDR3 does not end in the conserved phenylalanine or tryptophan, so this is likely a read error. The chain carries TRBV4-1 and TRBJ1-4; TRBD1 might be the D (5 bases). This CDR3 is 14 amino acids long. The V and J ends lost 3 bases and 7 bases respectively, with 12 bases between them. Germline CDR1 MGHRA, CDR2 YSYEKL. CDR3 DNA: TGCGCCAGCAGCCAGGACAAGACCGGTGAAAAACTGTTTTCT. Its translation: CASSQDKTGEKLFS.

This chain connects TRBV12-3 or TRBV12-4 to TRBJ1-2; 9 bases align to TRBD1. V was pared by 5 bases and J by 4 bases, with 5 bases of the junction left unmatched. The CDR3 extends over 14 amino acids. The CDR3 protein is CASSEQGARYGYTF. CDR3 DNA sequence: TGTGCCAGCAGTGAACAGGGGGCCCGCTATGGCTACACCTTC.